This T cell receptor (beta chain) was observed in a study of blood T cell repertoires in COVID-19. About the research overall: The United States, Italy and Spain were the sources of the acute and convalescent COVID-19 samples. PBMCs, B-cell-depleted T cells, or T cells provided the cDNA or gDNA that made up the material.

This clone was seen a single time. Authors' methods: Estimated nucleated cell counts came from reference gene primer amplification. Clones were sequenced by immunoSEQ multiplex PCR, and TCRdb holds only the in-frame ones, with some missing. Clone size and the V and J calls come from that table; the DNA yielded D and trimming. The sample holds under 20,000 clones, roughly 91% seen once. The CDR3 loop spans 13 amino acids. V lost 7 bases, J lost 5 bases, and 14 bases lay in between. Germline values: CDR1 LNHDA, CDR2 SQIVND (reference sequence). This receptor was identified in a human donor in a cohort sampled during active COVID-19. The chain links TRBV19 to TRBJ1-1; D is unclear. What was sequenced was peripheral blood. The CDR3, as DNA: TGTGCCAGTACGAGGGAAGGAGGGACTGAAGCTTTCTTT. It encodes CASTREGGTEAFF.